These 21 T cell receptor beta chains were sequenced from one sample in a study of blood T cell repertoires in COVID-19. The data were produced by immunoSEQ multiplex PCR, yet TCRdb's version contains in-frame clones alone and is incomplete. This table has approximately 280,000 clones, 70% to 90% appearing once. The sequencing input was PBMCs or T cells enriched from blood (not recorded which). The receptors derive from a woman between 35 and 50 years old who had recovered from COVID-19.

The genes are TRBV3-1 (or the pseudogene TRBV3-2) and TRBJ2-3, with unresolved D. This CDR3 is 14 amino acids long. From germline, CDR1 is LGHDT and CDR2 YNNKEL (reference sequence). Trimming stripped 4 bases from V and 0 bases from J, with 8 bases between. The CDR3 region has the DNA TGTGCCAGCAGCCCCTCGGTTAGCACAGATACGCAGTATTTT. As protein: CASSPSVSTDTQYF.

The rearrangement joins TRBV28 to TRBJ2-3; 10 bases map to TRBD1. V lost 6 bases, J lost 1 base, and 4 bases stayed unmatched. The CDR3 has 15 amino acids. CDR1 is MDHEN, CDR2 SYDVKM, per germline. Written as DNA, the CDR3 is TGTGCCAGCAGCCGGGACAGGGGTCGCACAGATACGCAGTATTTT. Translating gives CASSRDRGRTDTQYF.

This CDR3 reads CASSPRTPLAVTTGELFF. The CDR3, as DNA: TGTGCCAGCAGTCCCCGTACCCCACTAGCGGTTACCACCGGGGAGCTGTTTTTT. The chain recombines TRBV6-6 with TRBJ2-2; 8 nucleotides agree with TRBD2. CDR1 is MNHNY, CDR2 SVGAGI, per germline (reference sequence). This CDR3 spans 18 amino acids. Trimming at V came to 5 bases and at J to 4 bases, leaving 15 bases not matched to a gene.

The CDR3 sequence is CATRSGLAGANEQFF. CDR3 DNA sequence: TGTGCCACCAGGTCTGGACTAGCGGGAGCCAATGAGCAGTTCTTC. The rearrangement uses TRBV15 and TRBJ2-1; 13 bases fit TRBD2. Germline V gene data show CDR1 as LNHNV and CDR2 as YYDKDF (reference sequence). The V and J ends lost 6 bases and 6 bases, in that order; junction bases with no gene match: 5. The CDR3 is 15 amino acids.

The rearrangement joins TRBV5-1 to TRBJ2-1, with TRBD2 identical over 14 bases. With 4 bases clipped from V and 2 bases from J, the junction kept 2 bases outside the gene matches. Germline CDR1 reads SGHRS; CDR2 reads YFSETQ. This CDR3 region has 16 residues. The CDR3 region has the DNA TGCGCCAGCAGCATGGGACTAGCGGGAGCCTACAATGAGCAGTTCTTC. Residues: CASSMGLAGAYNEQFF.

This clone was found many times. The chain is built from TRBV5-1 and TRBJ2-2, with TRBD2 matching 12 bases. There are 16 residues in the CDR3. Germline V lookup: CDR1 SGHRS, CDR2 YFSETQ. Trimming cost V 4 bases and J 2 bases; bases outside gene matches: 3. Here the CDR3 DNA reads TGCGCCAGCAGCACTGGACTAGCGGGAAACACCGGGGAGCTGTTTTTT. This codes for CASSTGLAGNTGELFF.

This chain links TRBV24-1 with TRBJ2-1; 12 bases are a match to TRBD2. The germline gives CDR1 KGHDR, CDR2 SFDVKD. The CDR3 sequence is 14 residues long. Trimming removed 7 bases from V and 4 bases from J; junction bases left unmatched: 1. CDR3 residues: CATRGLAGYNEQFF. Written as DNA, the CDR3 is TGTGCCACCAGAGGACTAGCGGGATACAATGAGCAGTTCTTC.

The chain employs TRBV27 and TRBJ2-3; the match to TRBD2 covers 16 bases. With 6 bases clipped from V and 1 base from J, the junction kept 7 bases outside the gene matches. The CDR3 runs 18 residues. Germline lookup yields CDR1 MNHEY and CDR2 SMNVEV (reference sequence). In DNA form, the CDR3 reads TGTGCCAGCAGCTGGGGACTAGCGGGAGGGACGGGCACAGATACGCAGTATTTT. As protein: CASSWGLAGGTGTDTQYF.

The V and J genes are TRBV2 and TRBJ2-5, with TRBD2 matching 14 bases. The V gene end was trimmed by 7 bases and the J gene end by 2 bases; junction bases not matched to a gene: 21. This CDR3 is 21 amino acids long. The germline CDR1 and CDR2 sequences are SNHLY and FYNNEI. The CDR3 region is CASMDSPEGLAGGRYQETQYF. CDR3 nucleotides: TGTGCCAGCATGGACAGTCCCGAAGGACTAGCGGGAGGACGGTATCAAGAGACCCAGTACTTC.

The CDR3 nucleotides are TGTGCCTGGAGGTTCGAACTAGCGAGGACCGGGGAGCTGTTTTTT. It yields the protein CAWRFELARTGELFF. The genes are TRBV30 and TRBJ2-2; 7 nucleotides agree with TRBD2. The germline CDR1 and CDR2 sequences are GTSNPN and SVGIG (reference sequence). V lost 3 bases to trimming and J lost 5 bases; unmatched junction nucleotides: 9. The CDR3 contains 15 residues.

DNA for the CDR3: TGTGCCAGCAGTCTGCTCGGCGGGGGGGAGCTGTTTTTT. Its translation is CASSLLGGGELFF. The V and J genes are TRBV6-2 or TRBV6-3 and TRBJ2-2; TRBD2 is a possible D gene (5 bases). The CDR3 totals 13 residues. Trimming pared 5 bases from V and 8 bases from J, leaving 12 bases between. CDR1 MNHEY and CDR2 SVGEGT come from the germline V gene.

J is TRBJ2-7 and V is TRBV27, with D perhaps TRBD1 (5 bases). V lost 5 bases to trimming and J lost 2 bases, with 19 bases between them. From germline, CDR1 is MNHEY and CDR2 SMNVEV (reference sequence). The CDR3 totals 16 residues. CDR3 nucleotide sequence: TGTGCCAGCAGTCCCCCCTCCGACAGACCCACCTACGAGCAGTACTTC. Encoded protein: CASSPPSDRPTYEQYF.

The chain combines TRBV19 with TRBJ2-7, with TRBD1 as a possible D gene (5 bases). This CDR3 contains 14 residues. The germline gives CDR1 LNHDA, CDR2 SQIVND (reference sequence). Trimming took 6 bases from V and 3 from J, leaving 15 bases between them. CDR3 residues: CASSNTGMGYEQYF. In nucleotides, the CDR3 is TGTGCCAGTAGCAATACAGGTATGGGCTACGAGCAGTACTTC.

The chain carries TRBV28 and TRBJ2-1; 8 nucleotides line up with TRBD2. The CDR3 spans 15 residues. J was trimmed by 1 base and V by 5 bases; bases with no gene match: 4. Germline V gene sequence: CDR1 MDHEN, CDR2 SYDVKM. The CDR3 DNA reads TGTGCCAGCAGTCATACTAGCGGATCCTACAATGAGCAGTTCTTC. Translation: CASSHTSGSYNEQFF.

In DNA form, the CDR3 reads TGCAGTGCCAGTACGTCGGCGGGTATTGCCTACGAGCAGTACTTC. Translation: CSASTSAGIAYEQYF. The chain uses TRBV20-1 and TRBJ2-7; tentative D call: TRBD2 (5 bases). Germline V gene lookup returns CDR1 DFQATT and CDR2 SNEGSKA (reference sequence). The CDR3 spans 15 residues. V lost 6 bases and J 2 bases, leaving 20 bases between the germline ends.

The chain carries TRBV5-1 and TRBJ2-2; 9 nucleotides align to TRBD1. The germline CDR1 and CDR2 sequences are SGHRS and YFSETQ. With V trimmed by 0 bases and J by 1 base, 7 bases remained unmatched. CDR3 length equals 18 residues. The CDR3 loop reads CASSLGRPGQGNTGELFF. The CDR3 region has the DNA TGCGCCAGCAGCTTGGGGCGGCCGGGACAGGGGAACACCGGGGAGCTGTTTTTT. Supplemented by reference TRBV5-1 and TRBJ2-2, the full variable domain reads KAGVTQTPRYLIKTRGQQVTLSCSPISGHRSVSWYQQTPGQGLQFLFEYFSETQRNKGNFPGRFSGRQFSNSRSEMNVSTLELGDSALYLCASSLGRPGQGNTGELFFGEGSRLTVL.

This chain joins TRBV28 and TRBJ2-7; perhaps TRBD1 as D (6 bases). Germline V gives CDR1 MDHEN, CDR2 SYDVKM. The CDR3 is 14 amino acids. Trimming shortened V by 5 bases and J by 4 bases, and 15 bases separated the two germline ends. CDR3 loop: CASSPHLQGYEQYF. The CDR3 nucleotides read TGTGCCAGCAGTCCGCACCTACAGGGTTACGAGCAGTACTTC.

The chain combines TRBV10-1 with TRBJ1-6, with D tentatively TRBD1 (5 bases). V was trimmed by 2 bases and J by 7 bases, leaving 15 bases between them. The germline gives CDR1 WNHNN, CDR2 SYGVQD (reference sequence). The CDR3 runs to 16 residues. The chain's CDR3 is CASSEVCRAKNSPLHF. The CDR3 nucleotides read TGCGCCAGCAGTGAGGTTTGCAGGGCCAAGAATTCACCCCTCCACTTT.

The gene calls are TRBV4-3 and TRBJ2-7; 10 bases agree with TRBD1. CDR1 is LGHNA, CDR2 YSLEER, per germline. Germline trimming cut 2 bases from V and 6 bases from J; bases unmatched to any gene: 10. CDR3 size: 16 residues. The CDR3 is CASSQQTGTGASEQYF. The DNA for the CDR3 is TGCGCCAGCAGCCAACAGACCGGGACAGGGGCTAGCGAGCAGTACTTC.

V is TRBV19 and J is TRBJ1-5; 8 nucleotides align to TRBD1. This CDR3 has 16 residues. Losses at the gene ends were 3 bases for V and 6 bases for J; bases not matched to a gene: 10. The germline gives CDR1 LNHDA, CDR2 SQIVND (reference sequence). CDR3 DNA: TGTGCCAGTAGTATGGTTCGGACAGGGAGGACTCAGCCCCAGCATTTT. Protein product: CASSMVRTGRTQPQHF.

The CDR3, as DNA: TGTGCCAGCAGTGAATCGGCAGGGGCAATCTATGGCTACACCTTC. The encoded protein is CASSESAGAIYGYTF. This chain uses TRBV25-1 with TRBJ1-2, with D perhaps matching TRBD1 (6 bases). The CDR3 has 15 residues. The germline V and J ends were trimmed by 1 base and 4 bases, with 13 bases remaining between them. CDR1 and CDR2 (germline): MGHDK, SYGVNS.